The entry below describes one T cell receptor (beta chain). The antigen remains unidentified. These data are taken from a study of T cell repertoires in cytomegalovirus infection. Study overall: Used in the study were CMV epitopes, some recently identified and HLA-C-restricted, others well-studied and HLA-B-restricted. TCR beta signatures that were public indicated CMV infection and matching HLA type.

Trimming cost V 0 bases and J 2 bases, with 9 bases left between them. The CDR3 is 15 residues long. Germline CDR1 MGHRA, CDR2 YSYEKL. TCRdb fed the reads into MiXCR, producing one record per CDR3 protein. The table includes roughly 70,000 distinct CDR3 sequences, approximately 22% detected once. The study's findings and limits: The ex vivo response was dominated by HLA-C-restricted CMV-specific TCR beta clonotypes.

Here the sequenced sample was CD8+ T cells from cultured PBMCs, taken from culture after CMV antigen stimulation. This sequence originates from a human donor in good health (CMV status not recorded). Some clones in this sample may be carry-over from other donors' samples. The rearrangement links TRBV4-1 to TRBJ2-3, with D unclear. CDR3 DNA: TGCGCCAGCAGCCAAGATCGATCCCCCACAGATACGCAGTATTTT. This translates into CASSQDRSPTDTQYF.